The sample holds many counts of the clone carrying this T cell receptor beta chain. Its antigen is unknown. These data belong to a study of T cells after yellow fever vaccination. This CDR3 comprises 19 residues. V lost 2 bases, J lost 0 bases, and 10 bases stayed unmatched. Germline V gene data show CDR1 as LGHNA and CDR2 as YNFKEQ. General observations from the study: It was a small share of clonotypes that appeared in both CD4 and CD8 compartments. Clones from primary vaccination mostly reappeared after the booster (96% CD4, less than 90% CD8).

The authors made TCR cDNA by 5'RACE template switching, adding a universal primer site and UMIs. TCRdb re-called the 5' RACE reads with MiXCR, one entry per CDR3 protein. The repertoire consists of about 210,000 distinct CDR3 sequences, with about 3% occurring once and the leading ten covering under 3.5%. The source was CD4+ T cells sorted from PBMCs, collected 10 days after the yellow fever booster vaccination. The V call is TRBV4-2, the J call TRBJ2-5, with 12 nucleotides matching TRBD2. This receptor was obtained from a man between 18 and 35 years old who received the YFV17D yellow fever vaccine. The CDR3 DNA reads as TGTGCCAGCAGCCAACGCGGGCTAGCGGGGGGGCCTGACCAAGAGACCCAGTACTTC. It is translated as CASSQRGLAGGPDQETQYF.